Listed below are T cell receptor beta chains from one sample, sequenced in a study of CD4 T cells in relation to SARS-CoV-2 and coronaviruses. This table comes from immunoSEQ multiplex PCR, and its TCRdb copy is limited to in-frame clones, with some not included. The table includes some 11,000 clones, under 80% detected once. The antigens of these receptors remain unknown. Sequencing input: CD4+ T cells from PBMCs, cultured in vitro. The source is a human donor in good health. Each CDR3 is given with its conserved first and last residue. The D gene is left open where the match is weak.

V gene: TRBV5-6
J gene: TRBJ2-5
D gene: .
CDR3 protein: CASSSYQETQYF

V gene: TRBV29-1
J gene: TRBJ2-5
D gene: .
CDR3 protein: CSVDTGLETQYF

V gene: TRBV7-9
J gene: TRBJ2-1
D gene: .
CDR3 protein: CASTGVGAGGYNEQFF

V gene: TRBV7-7
J gene: TRBJ2-1
D gene: TRBD2
CDR3 protein: CASSRTSGRSEQFF

V gene: TRBV10-3
J gene: TRBJ2-1
D gene: TRBD2
CDR3 protein: CAISPLGGRGNGEQFF

V gene: TRBV7-9
J gene: TRBJ1-5
D gene: .
CDR3 protein: CASSLDGFSNQPQHF

V gene: TRBV5-8
J gene: TRBJ1-5
D gene: TRBD1
CDR3 protein: CASSLTGGYQPQHF

V gene: TRBV2
J gene: TRBJ1-2
D gene: .
CDR3 protein: CASSEAGYGYTF

V gene: TRBV5-1
J gene: TRBJ2-7
D gene: .
CDR3 protein: CASSPQPSIQNEQYF

V gene: TRBV5-4
J gene: TRBJ2-5
D gene: .
CDR3 protein: CASSPEQDGETQYF

V gene: TRBV5-6
J gene: TRBJ1-1
D gene: TRBD1
CDR3 protein: CASSPRQGYSTEAFF

V gene: TRBV11-3
J gene: TRBJ2-1
D gene: .
CDR3 protein: CASSPKGVQVSYNEQFF

V gene: TRBV14
J gene: TRBJ1-2
D gene: .
CDR3 protein: CASSQDLAGNYGYTF

V gene: TRBV7-2
J gene: TRBJ2-3
D gene: .
CDR3 protein: CASSLGRVNTDTQYF

V gene: TRBV19
J gene: TRBJ1-1
D gene: .
CDR3 protein: CASRGQGGLDTEAFF

V gene: TRBV6-5
J gene: TRBJ1-6
D gene: .
CDR3 protein: CASSYSGSGNSPLHF

V gene: TRBV4-3
J gene: TRBJ1-2
D gene: .
CDR3 protein: CASSQDLPGSYGYTF

V gene: TRBV5-1
J gene: TRBJ2-5
D gene: .
CDR3 protein: CASTYLGTDQETQYF

V gene: TRBV5-1
J gene: TRBJ2-7
D gene: TRBD1
CDR3 protein: CASSLVGQDHEQYF

V gene: TRBV19
J gene: TRBJ2-3
D gene: .
CDR3 protein: CASSSTTSTDTQYF

V gene: TRBV7-9
J gene: TRBJ1-6
D gene: TRBD1
CDR3 protein: CASSQASTGRGSPLHF

V gene: TRBV6-2/TRBV6-3
J gene: TRBJ2-1
D gene: .
CDR3 protein: CASSLGYNEQFF

V gene: TRBV5-5
J gene: TRBJ1-4
D gene: .
CDR3 protein: CASSLGGVHEKLFF

V gene: TRBV4-1
J gene: TRBJ2-3
D gene: .
CDR3 protein: CASSQVGRAPTDTQYF

V gene: TRBV7-2
J gene: TRBJ2-1
D gene: TRBD2
CDR3 protein: CASSLVGGGTSYNEQFF

V gene: TRBV29-1
J gene: TRBJ1-2
D gene: TRBD1
CDR3 protein: CSVVEVAGGGGYTF

V gene: TRBV5-4
J gene: TRBJ1-2
D gene: .
CDR3 protein: CASSLTNYGYTF

V gene: TRBV7-2
J gene: TRBJ2-6
D gene: TRBD1
CDR3 protein: CASSPGTGVPGANVLTF

V gene: TRBV6-6
J gene: TRBJ1-2
D gene: .
CDR3 protein: CASTFEGGYTF

V gene: TRBV7-9
J gene: TRBJ1-1
D gene: TRBD1
CDR3 protein: CASSRTGAEAFF

V gene: TRBV11-2
J gene: TRBJ2-3
D gene: .
CDR3 protein: CASSFVGGPADTQYF

V gene: TRBV9
J gene: TRBJ2-3
D gene: .
CDR3 protein: CASGPYHLWTSTDTQYF

V gene: TRBV6-1
J gene: TRBJ2-7
D gene: .
CDR3 protein: CASSEPENRLQTRSLHEQYF

V gene: TRBV2
J gene: TRBJ1-4
D gene: TRBD1
CDR3 protein: CASSGDGQVEKLFF

V gene: TRBV3-1/TRBV3-2
J gene: TRBJ1-2
D gene: .
CDR3 protein: CASSRTAEGRDGYTF

V gene: TRBV19
J gene: TRBJ2-3
D gene: .
CDR3 protein: CASSMWATDTQYF

V gene: TRBV11-2
J gene: TRBJ2-1
D gene: .
CDR3 protein: CASSLGGMEYNEQFF

V gene: TRBV5-6
J gene: TRBJ2-1
D gene: TRBD2
CDR3 protein: CASSLEVLAGNYNEQFF

V gene: TRBV4-3
J gene: TRBJ1-1
D gene: .
CDR3 protein: CASSRTRNTEAFF

V gene: TRBV7-2
J gene: TRBJ2-3
D gene: TRBD2
CDR3 protein: CASSWTSGRAGDTQYF

V gene: TRBV4-3
J gene: TRBJ2-1
D gene: .
CDR3 protein: CASSQDWGVGNEQFF

V gene: TRBV7-3
J gene: TRBJ2-3
D gene: TRBD1
CDR3 protein: CASSLRQGGSTDTQYF

V gene: TRBV10-3
J gene: TRBJ2-5
D gene: TRBD2
CDR3 protein: CAISRGLAETQETQYF